Below, 23 T cell receptor beta chains from the same sample are listed, as sequenced in a study of blood T cell repertoires in COVID-19. Here immunoSEQ multiplex PCR was the method, and the copy in TCRdb shows in-frame clones only, minus some. The repertoire holds 62,000 or so clones, with 85% to 90% as singletons. Material for sequencing was peripheral blood. These receptors came from a man in his fifties or sixties with acute or convalescent COVID-19.

This clone was detected once. The chain is built from TRBV7-2 and TRBJ2-1, with 9 bases matching TRBD2. The ends lost 5 bases at V and 8 bases at J; junction bases unmatched: 10. Germline CDR1 reads SGHTA; CDR2 reads FQGNSA. This CDR3 is built from 15 residues. CDR3 sequence reads: CASSPGGAGGHEQFF. The CDR3 region has the DNA TGTGCCAGCAGCCCCGGGGGAGCGGGAGGCCATGAGCAGTTCTTC.

Here the CDR3 reads CASSLLAGGISGRRDTQYF. The DNA of the CDR3 is TGTGCCAGCAGCTTGTTAGCAGGGGGTATTAGCGGGAGACGAGATACGCAGTATTTT. The chain couples TRBV5-6 to TRBJ2-3; 9 bases are a match to TRBD2. Germline CDR1 reads SGHDT; CDR2 reads YYEEEE. With V trimmed by 1 base and J by 5 bases, 17 bases remained unmatched. CDR3 length: 19 amino acids.

This clone was picked up one time. This chain joins TRBV5-5 and TRBJ1-5; 7 bases agree with TRBD1. The germline V gene has CDR1 SGHKS and CDR2 YYEKEE (reference sequence). Trimming removed 2 bases from V and 2 bases from J; junction bases left unmatched: 10. The CDR3 is 17 residues long. The CDR3 here is CASSLIPVQGGNQPQHF. The DNA of the CDR3 is TGTGCCAGCAGCTTAATCCCAGTCCAGGGGGGCAATCAGCCCCAGCATTTT.

In this sample, this clone turned up a few times. This chain links TRBV25-1 with TRBJ2-1; tentatively, D is TRBD1 (5 bases). Germline V lookup: CDR1 MGHDK, CDR2 SYGVNS. The CDR3 contains 12 residues. The V and J ends lost 10 bases and 10 bases respectively, with 17 bases between them. In DNA, the CDR3 is TGTGCCATTTCGAGTAGGGGTGGGGAGCAGTTCTTC. It codes for CAISSRGGEQFF.

The chain carries TRBV15 and TRBJ2-2; no clear D gene. Trimming cost V 0 bases and J 0 bases, with 8 bases left between them. From germline, CDR1 is LNHNV and CDR2 YYDKDF (reference sequence). CDR3 size: 16 residues. CDR3: CATSRERETNTGELFF. For the CDR3, the DNA is TGTGCCACCAGCAGAGAGCGAGAGACGAACACCGGGGAGCTGTTTTTT.

The chain has TRBV15 and TRBJ1-2, with 7 positions matching TRBD1. Germline-derived CDR1 and CDR2 are LNHNV and YYDKDF (reference sequence). The CDR3 runs 15 residues. V trimming: 1 base; J trimming: 4 bases; junction bases outside the gene matches: 6. CDR3 DNA: TGTGCCACCAGCAGAGGACAGGGAGATCCCTATGGCTACACCTTC. It yields the protein CATSRGQGDPYGYTF.

In its sample, this clone was seen a few times. This sequence joins TRBV29-1 and TRBJ1-1, with 9 bases aligning to TRBD1. The CDR3 consists of 14 residues. The germline CDR1 and CDR2 sequences are SQVTM and ANQGSEA. With V trimmed by 7 bases and J by 6 bases, 12 bases remained unmatched. The CDR3: CSGITDRGDAEAFF. For the CDR3, the DNA is TGCAGCGGGATAACTGACAGGGGGGACGCTGAAGCTTTCTTT.

The gene calls are TRBV30 and TRBJ2-7, with 7 bases matching TRBD2. Germline CDR1 and CDR2: GTSNPN and SVGIG (reference sequence). The junction had 11 bases not matched to a gene; V was cut back by 0 bases and J by 6 bases. The CDR3 extends over 15 amino acids. The DNA of the CDR3 is TGTGCCTGGAGTGTACCGGTGGGAGGGCCCTTCGAGCAGTACGTC. Protein product: CAWSVPVGGPFEQYV.

On this clone itself: This sample includes further DNA sequences coding for the same CDR3. The rearrangement uses TRBV11-3 and TRBJ1-1; 8 bases align to TRBD1. Per germline, CDR1 SGHNT and CDR2 YENEEA. The CDR3 is made up of 13 amino acids. V lost 5 bases, J lost 4 bases, and 3 bases stayed unmatched. The CDR3 reads CASSQTGATEAFF. For the CDR3, the DNA is TGTGCCAGCAGCCAGACAGGGGCCACTGAAGCTTTCTTT. Full variable domain (remainder filled in from reference TRBV11-3 and TRBJ1-1): EAGVVQSPRYKIIEKKQPVAFWCNPISGHNTLYWYLQNLGQGPELLIRYENEEAVDDSQLPKDRFSAERLKGVDSTLKIQPAELGDSAVYLCASSQTGATEAFFGQGTRLTVV.

The chain uses TRBV11-3 and TRBJ1-1; D is undetermined. Per the germline V gene, CDR1 is SGHNT and CDR2 is YENEEA. Trimming pared 5 bases from V and 4 bases from J, leaving 11 bases between. The CDR3 is 13 residues long. In DNA, the CDR3 is TGTGCCAGCAGCCCCCAACCAGGCACTGAAGCTTTCTTT. It yields the protein CASSPQPGTEAFF.

V usage is TRBV7-2 and J usage is TRBJ1-5; the D is unclear. Germline CDR1 reads SGHTA; CDR2 reads FQGNSA. CDR3 length equals 15 residues. V was cut by 4 bases and J by 0 bases, with 10 bases left in between. CDR3 nucleotide sequence: TGTGCCAGCAGCTCACAGAAAAATAGCAATCAGCCCCAGCATTTT. Its translation is CASSSQKNSNQPQHF.

This clone has a handful of counts. This rearrangement joins TRBV30 to TRBJ1-5; D is possibly TRBD1 (6 bases). CDR1 is GTSNPN and CDR2 is SVGIG in the germline V gene (reference sequence). Trimming cost V 5 bases and J 1 base, with 9 bases left between them. The CDR3 has 13 residues. CDR3 in amino acids: CAWAQGSNQPQHF. The DNA for the CDR3 is TGTGCCTGGGCTCAGGGGAGCAATCAGCCCCAGCATTTT.

The chain uses TRBV7-2 and TRBJ2-1; D unclear. Germline V gene data show CDR1 as SGHTA and CDR2 as FQGNSA. The CDR3 loop spans 12 amino acids. V was clipped by 0 bases and J by 11 bases, with 8 bases between them. CDR3 sequence: CASSLASRKQFF. Here the CDR3 DNA reads TGTGCCAGCAGCTTAGCGTCGCGGAAGCAGTTCTTC.

The chain couples TRBV29-1 to TRBJ2-5; 10 positions agree with TRBD2. Trimming at V came to 4 bases and at J to 4 bases, leaving 6 bases not matched to a gene. The CDR3 has 14 amino acids. Germline CDR1 reads SQVTM; CDR2 reads ANQGSEA. Here the CDR3 DNA reads TGCAGCGTTGGGGTTAGCGGGGGGACAGAGACCCAGTACTTC. Translated, it gives CSVGVSGGTETQYF.

The J gene is TRBJ1-2, the V gene TRBV6-5; D may be TRBD1 (5 bases). The CDR3 is 14 amino acids. Trimming removed 5 bases at V and 0 bases at J, with 10 bases between. Germline CDR1 MNHEY, CDR2 SVGAGI. CDR3 region: CASSPRQSNYGYTF. CDR3 DNA sequence: TGTGCCAGCAGTCCCAGACAGTCTAACTATGGCTACACCTTC.

This clone was observed once. The chain employs TRBV12-5 and TRBJ1-5, with D maybe TRBD1 (5 bases). Germline V CDR1 and CDR2: LGHNT, FRNRAP. The CDR3 consists of 15 residues. V lost 5 bases to trimming and J lost 6 bases, with 17 bases between them. CDR3 sequence (DNA): TGTGCTAGTGGTCCCGACAGTCAAGCGGGTCAGCCCCAGCATTTT. Residues: CASGPDSQAGQPQHF.

This chain joins TRBV5-5 and TRBJ2-1; perhaps TRBD1 as D (6 bases). Trimming left V 3 bases short and J 0 bases short, with 10 bases between. Germline V CDR1 and CDR2: SGHKS, YYEKEE (reference sequence). This CDR3 comprises 15 residues. The CDR3 loop is CASSSTGSSYNEQFF. The CDR3 nucleotides read TGTGCCAGCAGCTCCACAGGGAGCTCCTACAATGAGCAGTTCTTC.

The chain uses TRBV14 and TRBJ2-7; D is possibly TRBD1 (6 bases). Germline CDR1 reads SGHDN; CDR2 reads FVKESK. Trimming took 4 bases from V and 5 from J, leaving 15 bases between them. The CDR3 runs to 14 residues. The CDR3 region has the DNA TGTGCCAGCAGCCTAGAAAACAGGGTCGACGAGCAGTACTTC. The encoded protein is CASSLENRVDEQYF.

The V call is TRBV24-1, the J call TRBJ1-5, with D possibly matching TRBD1 (5 bases). V lost 2 bases and J 4 bases, leaving 8 bases between the germline ends. CDR3 length: 14 residues. Germline V gives CDR1 KGHDR, CDR2 SFDVKD. CDR3 region: CATSDYRQNQPQHF. CDR3 coding DNA: TGTGCCACCAGTGATTACCGACAGAATCAGCCCCAGCATTTT.

The chain joins TRBV11-2 to TRBJ1-4; the match to TRBD1 covers 8 bases. V was clipped by 5 bases and J by 1 base; unmatched bases: 12. The CDR3 is 18 amino acids. CDR1 is SGHAT and CDR2 is FQNNGV in the germline V gene. CDR3: CASSPKAGGLLTNEKLFF. In DNA, the CDR3 is TGTGCCAGCAGCCCCAAGGCAGGGGGCTTATTAACTAATGAAAAACTGTTTTTT.

The genes are TRBV7-3 and TRBJ2-5; 11 bases align to TRBD1. The CDR3 extends over 19 amino acids. In germline, CDR1 is SGHTA, CDR2 FQGTGA. V lost 5 bases and J lost 4; bases outside the gene matches: 18. The CDR3 DNA follows: TGTGCCAGCAGCCCACGAGGACAGGGGGCGCTTAGCATGGGAGAGACCCAGTACTTC. Translation: CASSPRGQGALSMGETQYF.

The gene calls are TRBV24-1 and TRBJ1-2; the D gene is possibly TRBD1 (5 bases). The V end lost 7 bases, the J end lost 8 bases, and 16 bases lay between the germline ends. The germline V gene encodes CDR1 KGHDR and CDR2 SFDVKD. The CDR3 is 13 residues long. The CDR3 loop reads CATRRDQRAGYTF. Written as DNA, the CDR3 is TGTGCCACCAGGCGGGACCAAAGGGCGGGCTACACCTTC.

This chain connects TRBV10-3 to TRBJ1-4; no clear D gene. This CDR3 region has 16 residues. Germline CDR1 ENHRY, CDR2 SYGVKD. V gave up 8 bases and J gave up 3 bases, with 19 bases separating them. CDR3 DNA: TGTGCCATCGGATCCTCAGCGGTGGGAGCTAATGAAAAACTGTTTTTT. The encoded protein is CAIGSSAVGANEKLFF.